This T cell receptor beta chain was obtained from a study of blood T cell repertoires in COVID-19. Study-wide context: Both acute and convalescent COVID-19 samples were obtained from the United States, Italy and Spain.

This clone showed up just once. The CDR3 is 15 residues long. V gave up 6 bases and J gave up 4 bases; unmatched junction bases: 10. Germline-derived CDR1 and CDR2 are SEHNR and FQNEAQ (reference sequence). Per the study methods: Researchers report that nucleated cell counts were estimated from reference gene primer amplification. The table came from immunoSEQ multiplex PCR; TCRdb's copy has only in-frame clones and leaves some out. V and J calls and clone size are as listed in that table; D and trimming were resolved from the DNA. The sample comprises roughly 90,000 clones, over 75% of which are singletons, and more than 15% rests with the top ten.

V and J are TRBV7-9 and TRBJ2-5, with 8 bases aligning to TRBD2. The sequence derives from a woman of 80 years or more with active or convalescent COVID-19. The sequenced sample was peripheral blood. Here the CDR3 reads CASSVSVSGGETQYF. In DNA, the CDR3 is TGTGCCAGCAGTGTATCTGTAAGCGGGGGAGAGACCCAGTACTTC.